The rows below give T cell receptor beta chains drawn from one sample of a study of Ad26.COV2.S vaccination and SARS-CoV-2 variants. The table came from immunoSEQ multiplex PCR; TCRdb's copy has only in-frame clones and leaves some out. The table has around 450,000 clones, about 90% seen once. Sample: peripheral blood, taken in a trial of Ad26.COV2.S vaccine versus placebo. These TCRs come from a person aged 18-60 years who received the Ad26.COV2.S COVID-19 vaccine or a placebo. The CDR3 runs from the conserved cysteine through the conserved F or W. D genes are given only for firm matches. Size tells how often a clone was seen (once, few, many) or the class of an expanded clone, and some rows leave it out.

DNA: TGCAGCGTTAAGGCAGGAGGGGAAGATACGCAGTATTTT
CDR3: CSVKAGGEDTQYF
V: TRBV29-1
size: .
D: .
J: TRBJ2-3

DNA: TGCGCCAGCAGCTTGTATGGCCGCGGGGCCACAGATACGCAGTATTTT
CDR3: CASSLYGRGATDTQYF
V: TRBV5-1
size: once
D: .
J: TRBJ2-3

DNA: TGTGCCAGCAGCTTAGTTAGGACTAGCTCCTACGAGCAGTACTTC
CDR3: CASSLVRTSSYEQYF
V: TRBV7-8
size: .
D: TRBD2
J: TRBJ2-7

DNA: TGTGCCAGCTCACCAGGTTTCCAGGCGACTAACTATGGCTACACCTTC
CDR3: CASSPGFQATNYGYTF
V: TRBV18
size: .
D: .
J: TRBJ1-2

DNA: TGTGCCAGCAGCTTGGGTCGTACCACTGAAGCTTTCTTT
CDR3: CASSLGRTTEAFF
V: TRBV5-4
size: .
D: .
J: TRBJ1-1

DNA: TGTGCCAGCATCGGGACCATGGGGAATGAGCAGTTCTTC
CDR3: CASIGTMGNEQFF
V: TRBV2
size: .
D: .
J: TRBJ2-1

DNA: TGTGCCAGCAGCCCCGGGGGGGATACGCAGTATTTT
CDR3: CASSPGGDTQYF
V: TRBV6-5
size: .
D: TRBD2
J: TRBJ2-3

DNA: TGTGCCAGCAGTTTATACGGGTCGGCAGCAAAGAATAATTCACCCCTCCACTTT
CDR3: CASSLYGSAAKNNSPLHF
V: TRBV28
size: .
D: .
J: TRBJ1-6

DNA: TGCGCCAGCAGCTTGCCATCGGGACTAGCGGGAGAGACCCAGTACTTC
CDR3: CASSLPSGLAGETQYF
V: TRBV5-1
size: .
D: TRBD2
J: TRBJ2-5

DNA: TGTGCCAGCAGTGAAGAGACTAGCGGCTCCTACGAGCAGTACTTC
CDR3: CASSEETSGSYEQYF
V: TRBV6-1
size: .
D: TRBD2
J: TRBJ2-7

DNA: TGTGCCAGCAGATCCTCCAAACCTAGCGGGAGGGCGGATGAGCAGTTCTTC
CDR3: CASRSSKPSGRADEQFF
V: TRBV7-9
size: once
D: TRBD2
J: TRBJ2-1

DNA: TGTGCCAGCAGTCGGGACAGGGCCCCCTATGGCTACACCTTC
CDR3: CASSRDRAPYGYTF
V: TRBV6-5
size: .
D: TRBD1
J: TRBJ1-2

DNA: TGTGCCAGCAGGGCCGACAGCTCTGGAAACACCATATATTTT
CDR3: CASRADSSGNTIYF
V: TRBV7-3
size: .
D: .
J: TRBJ1-3

DNA: TGTGCCAGCAGCTCCGCTCCCATTTATAATTCACCCCTCCACTTT
CDR3: CASSSAPIYNSPLHF
V: TRBV5-5
size: .
D: .
J: TRBJ1-6

DNA: TGTGCCAGCAGCCCAAGGACTAGCGGCGTACAAGAGACCCAGTACTTC
CDR3: CASSPRTSGVQETQYF
V: TRBV11-2
size: .
D: TRBD2
J: TRBJ2-5

DNA: TGTGCCAGCAGGGACCCAAACACTGAAGCTTTCTTT
CDR3: CASRDPNTEAFF
V: TRBV6-5
size: .
D: .
J: TRBJ1-1

DNA: TGTGCTAGCCAGGGGGCAGGCTACGAGCAGTACTTC
CDR3: CASQGAGYEQYF
V: TRBV12-5
size: .
D: TRBD1
J: TRBJ2-7

DNA: TGTGCCAGCAGTAGCGGGCAGACGTACGCTTTCTTT
CDR3: CASSSGQTYAFF
V: TRBV28
size: few
D: .
J: TRBJ1-1

DNA: TGTGCCAGCAGCCACCGGGACGGAACCTACGAGCAGTACTTC
CDR3: CASSHRDGTYEQYF
V: TRBV4-2
size: once
D: .
J: TRBJ2-7

DNA: TGCGCCAGCAGCTTGGATGGCAGAGCTAATTCACCCCTCCACTTT
CDR3: CASSLDGRANSPLHF
V: TRBV5-1
size: .
D: .
J: TRBJ1-6

DNA: TGTGCCAGCAGCCCTGGACGGTTCTCTGGGGCCAACGTCCTGACTTTC
CDR3: CASSPGRFSGANVLTF
V: TRBV3-1/TRBV3-2
size: .
D: .
J: TRBJ2-6

DNA: TGTGCCAGCAGCCAAGGATTTAACCCGGGAGGGCCCGGGGAGCTGTTTTTT
CDR3: CASSQGFNPGGPGELFF
V: TRBV3-1/TRBV3-2
size: .
D: TRBD2
J: TRBJ2-2

DNA: TGTGCCACCAGAAAAAAAGACACCGGGGAGCTGTTTTTT
CDR3: CATRKKDTGELFF
V: TRBV24-1
size: once
D: .
J: TRBJ2-2

DNA: TGCGACGCCCGCAAGCAGTTCTTC
CDR3: CDARKQFF
V: TRBV10-1
size: .
D: .
J: TRBJ2-1

DNA: TGTGCCAGCAGGGGGACTAGCGGGAGGGGCGAGCAGTACTTC
CDR3: CASRGTSGRGEQYF
V: TRBV2
size: .
D: TRBD2
J: TRBJ2-7

DNA: TGTGCCAGCAGTGACGGGGAAGATACGCAGTATTTT
CDR3: CASSDGEDTQYF
V: TRBV2
size: .
D: .
J: TRBJ2-3

DNA: TGTGCCAGCAGTGATTATCAAGAGACCCAGTACTTC
CDR3: CASSDYQETQYF
V: TRBV6-1
size: .
D: .
J: TRBJ2-5

DNA: TGTGCCAGCAGCCTTCTAGCGGGAGGGATCAATGAGCAGTTCTTC
CDR3: CASSLLAGGINEQFF
V: TRBV6-2/TRBV6-3
size: .
D: TRBD2
J: TRBJ2-1

DNA: TGCGCCAGCAGCTTGGGCAGACAGGGCTACGAGCAGTACTTC
CDR3: CASSLGRQGYEQYF
V: TRBV5-1
size: .
D: TRBD1
J: TRBJ2-7

DNA: TGTGCCAGCAGTCATGGGACAGGGGAACTGCAGCCCCAGCATTTT
CDR3: CASSHGTGELQPQHF
V: TRBV25-1
size: .
D: TRBD1
J: TRBJ1-5

DNA: TGTGCCAGCAGGCCAATACAGGGTAGGAATGAAGCTTTCTTT
CDR3: CASRPIQGRNEAFF
V: TRBV27
size: .
D: .
J: TRBJ1-1

DNA: TGTGCCAGCGCCCGGGACAGGAACTATGGCTACACCTTC
CDR3: CASARDRNYGYTF
V: TRBV27
size: .
D: TRBD1
J: TRBJ1-2

DNA: TGTGCCAGCAGACGAAAAGGCAGAGTTGAAGCTTTCTTT
CDR3: CASRRKGRVEAFF
V: TRBV28
size: .
D: .
J: TRBJ1-1

DNA: TGTGCCAGCAGGGGCGGGAACTACAATGAGCAGTTCTTC
CDR3: CASRGGNYNEQFF
V: TRBV7-3
size: .
D: .
J: TRBJ2-1

DNA: TGCGCCAGCAGCCTAAGCGTAGCGGGAACTTACAATGAGCAGTTCTTC
CDR3: CASSLSVAGTYNEQFF
V: TRBV4-1
size: .
D: TRBD2
J: TRBJ2-1

DNA: TGTGCCAGCAGCCAAGGGCCCGGACTAGTCAGCAATGAGCAGTTCTTC
CDR3: CASSQGPGLVSNEQFF
V: TRBV14
size: .
D: TRBD2
J: TRBJ2-1

DNA: TGTGCCAGCTCCCCCGACAGCTCCTACGAGCAGTACTTC
CDR3: CASSPDSSYEQYF
V: TRBV18
size: .
D: .
J: TRBJ2-7

DNA: TGTGCCAGCAGCCGAGACGGTAACACCGGGGAGCTGTTTTTT
CDR3: CASSRDGNTGELFF
V: TRBV3-1/TRBV3-2
size: .
D: .
J: TRBJ2-2

DNA: TGCGCCAGCAGCGGGGGACTAGCGGTCTACAATGAGCAGTTCTTC
CDR3: CASSGGLAVYNEQFF
V: TRBV5-1
size: .
D: TRBD2
J: TRBJ2-1

DNA: TGTGCCAGCAGCCCGGACTGGACAGATACGCAGTATTTT
CDR3: CASSPDWTDTQYF
V: TRBV7-3
size: .
D: .
J: TRBJ2-3

DNA: TGTGCCAGCAGCTTGGGGACTAGCGAAAGGGAGCAGTACTTC
CDR3: CASSLGTSEREQYF
V: TRBV7-9
size: .
D: TRBD2
J: TRBJ2-7

DNA: TGTGCCATCAGGACAGACGGCGGGGAGCTGTTTTTT
CDR3: CAIRTDGGELFF
V: TRBV10-3
size: .
D: .
J: TRBJ2-2

DNA: TGTGCCACCAGCAGCGCCAGAGGGACTAGGAGGACGGGGCAGTACTTC
CDR3: CATSSARGTRRTGQYF
V: TRBV15
size: .
D: TRBD2
J: TRBJ2-7

DNA: TGCAGCGTTAATAGGGACACGTCCTACAATGAGCAGTTCTTC
CDR3: CSVNRDTSYNEQFF
V: TRBV29-1
size: .
D: .
J: TRBJ2-1

DNA: TGTGCCAGCATCCTGACTAGCGGGTCCGGTGAGCAGTTCTTC
CDR3: CASILTSGSGEQFF
V: TRBV7-2
size: .
D: TRBD2
J: TRBJ2-1

DNA: TGTGCCAGCAGTCCGACCGGGACAGGCTATGGCTACACCTTC
CDR3: CASSPTGTGYGYTF
V: TRBV28
size: .
D: TRBD1
J: TRBJ1-2

DNA: TGTGCCAGCAGCTTAGATCAATACAGGGTAGCAAGGATGGGCAATGAGCAGTTCTTC
CDR3: CASSLDQYRVARMGNEQFF
V: TRBV11-2
size: .
D: .
J: TRBJ2-1

DNA: TGTGCCAGCAGCAAAGAGATCGGGACGAAAAGTAGCGGGAATTCTAGCGAGCAGTACTTC
CDR3: CASSKEIGTKSSGNSSEQYF
V: TRBV21-1
size: .
D: .
J: TRBJ2-7

DNA: TGTGCCATCAGTGAGTCGAGACAGAACTACGAGCAGTACTTC
CDR3: CAISESRQNYEQYF
V: TRBV10-3
size: few
D: .
J: TRBJ2-7

DNA: TGTGCCAGCAGCCTGAAGGTGAGTTTTTCAGGGACAATCATGAACACTGAAGCTTTCTTT
CDR3: CASSLKVSFSGTIMNTEAFF
V: TRBV5-4
size: .
D: .
J: TRBJ1-1

DNA: TGTGCCAGCAGCCGCCCAGGCAGCTCCTCTGGGGCCAACGTCCTGACTTTC
CDR3: CASSRPGSSSGANVLTF
V: TRBV7-2
size: .
D: .
J: TRBJ2-6

DNA: TGTGCCATCAAAAGCGGCGCCTACAATGAGCAGTTCTTC
CDR3: CAIKSGAYNEQFF
V: TRBV10-3
size: .
D: .
J: TRBJ2-1

DNA: TGTGCCAGCAGCTTGGATGCGGGCCGGAACTATGGCTACACCTTC
CDR3: CASSLDAGRNYGYTF
V: TRBV5-4
size: .
D: .
J: TRBJ1-2

DNA: TGTGCCAGCAGTTATACTAGCGGAGCCTACAATGAGCAGTTCTTC
CDR3: CASSYTSGAYNEQFF
V: TRBV6-2/TRBV6-3
size: many
D: TRBD2
J: TRBJ2-1

DNA: TGTGCCAGCAGTCGAACCGGGACAGGGTTCCAAAAACTGTTTTTT
CDR3: CASSRTGTGFQKLFF
V: TRBV13
size: .
D: TRBD1
J: TRBJ1-4

DNA: TGCGCCAGCAGCCTCCAAGAGACCCAGTACTTC
CDR3: CASSLQETQYF
V: TRBV5-1
size: .
D: .
J: TRBJ2-5

DNA: TGTGCCAGCAGCCCCGGGGGACGGGGAAAGGAGCAGTACTTC
CDR3: CASSPGGRGKEQYF
V: TRBV9
size: .
D: .
J: TRBJ2-7

DNA: TGTGCCAGTAGTATAGGGTTCGACACTGACTATGGCTACACCTTC
CDR3: CASSIGFDTDYGYTF
V: TRBV19
size: .
D: .
J: TRBJ1-2

DNA: TGTGCCAGCAGCTATCTACCGGGACAAATAAACACTGAAGCTTTCTTT
CDR3: CASSYLPGQINTEAFF
V: TRBV7-3
size: .
D: .
J: TRBJ1-1